This TCR beta chain was recorded in a study of T cell responses to AZD1222 COVID-19 vaccine. Points from the study as a whole: Spike-specific TCR depth and breadth grew after two AZD1222 doses.

For this clone: Antigen: not known.

TCRdb keeps only in-frame clones here, not all; method: immunoSEQ multiplex PCR. The top ten hold 0.91% of the sample, which has approximately 130,000 clones, over 85% seen once. The CDR3 loop spans 13 amino acids. The V gene's germline CDR1 is MNHEY and CDR2 SVGAGI. Trimming cost V 2 bases and J 7 bases, with 11 bases left between them. The specimen comprised peripheral blood, sampled on day 0 of AZD1222 vaccination. V gene TRBV6-5 combines with J gene TRBJ1-2; no clear D. The TCR sequence derives from an adult in good health. CDR3 sequence (DNA): TGTGCCAGCAGTTACAGGGCCGCCAGTGGCTACACCTTC. Encoded protein: CASSYRAASGYTF.